This entry is about one T cell receptor beta chain. Its antigen is undetermined. The primer mix had 60 Vbeta and 13 Jbeta primers. The repertoire was sequenced with immunoSEQ multiplex PCR; TCRdb's copy has only in-frame clones and lacks some. This repertoire shows some 96,000 clones, approximately 79% found once; its top ten account for around 17%. The data stem from a study of cytomegalovirus exposure and HLA in healthy donors. The V end lost 1 base, the J end lost 3 bases, and 12 bases lay between the germline ends. The V gene's germline CDR1 is SGHTA and CDR2 FQGTGA. The CDR3 spans 15 residues. Findings and limits, study-wide: Through in vitro validation, a few CMV-associated chains were shown to be specific for CMV antigens.

Material for sequencing was PBMCs. The chain recombines TRBV7-3 with TRBJ1-1, with D maybe TRBD1 (6 bases). This receptor was taken from a woman aged 55-69 years in good health and CMV-seropositive. CDR3 nucleotide sequence: TGTGCCAGCAGCTTAAGCACAGGGAGGGACACTGAAGCTTTCTTT. Translated, it gives CASSLSTGRDTEAFF.